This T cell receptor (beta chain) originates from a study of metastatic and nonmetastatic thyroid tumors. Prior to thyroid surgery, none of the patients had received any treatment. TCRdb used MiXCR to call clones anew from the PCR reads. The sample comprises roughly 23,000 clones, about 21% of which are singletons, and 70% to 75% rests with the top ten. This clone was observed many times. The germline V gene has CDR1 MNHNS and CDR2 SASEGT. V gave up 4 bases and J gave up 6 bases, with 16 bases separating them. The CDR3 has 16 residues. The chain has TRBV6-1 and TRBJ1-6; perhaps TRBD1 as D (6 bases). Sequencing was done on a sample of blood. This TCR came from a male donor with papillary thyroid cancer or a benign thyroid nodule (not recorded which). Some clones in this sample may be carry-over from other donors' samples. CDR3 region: CASSGSTARGNSPLHF. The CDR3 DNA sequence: TGTGCCAGCAGTGGGTCGACCGCCAGGGGTAATTCACCCCTCCACTTT.